Below, one T cell receptor (beta chain) is given with its context. This sample stems from a study of blood T cell repertoires in COVID-19. About the study: Collection of acute and convalescent COVID-19 samples took place in the United States, Italy and Spain.

The junction had 4 bases not matched to a gene; V was cut back by 3 bases and J by 5 bases. This CDR3 region has 16 residues. Looked up from germline, CDR1 is KGHSH and CDR2 is LQKENI. This table comes from immunoSEQ multiplex PCR, and its TCRdb copy is limited to in-frame clones, with some not included. Of 300,000 to 350,000 clones listed, about 90% are singletons. The chain links TRBV18 to TRBJ2-2; 12 bases agree with TRBD2. This receptor was identified in a man younger than 35 with active or convalescent COVID-19. The source material was peripheral blood. CDR3 DNA: TGTGCCAGCTCACCCAGGACTAGCGGGGTTACCGGGGAGCTGTTTTTT. It encodes CASSPRTSGVTGELFF.